The 28 T cell receptor beta chains given below trace back to one sample, sequenced in a study of blood T cell repertoires in COVID-19. Generated by immunoSEQ multiplex PCR, the TCRdb table keeps only in-frame clones and is missing some. The table lists about 280,000 clones, about 86% of them singletons. Material: peripheral blood. These receptors all stem from a woman aged 25 to 39 who had recovered from COVID-19.

The V call is TRBV28, the J call TRBJ1-4; 9 nucleotides match TRBD1. The V gene end was trimmed by 2 bases and the J gene end by 5 bases; junction bases not matched to a gene: 6. There are 16 residues in the CDR3. Germline V gives CDR1 MDHEN, CDR2 SYDVKM. The CDR3 sequence is CASSLPTGGLNEKLFF. CDR3 nucleotides: TGTGCCAGCAGTTTACCCACAGGGGGCTTAAATGAAAAACTGTTTTTT.

This chain links TRBV27 with TRBJ2-1; 14 bases line up with TRBD2. The V segment lost 5 bases and the J segment 9 bases; nucleotides outside the gene matches: 3. Germline CDR1 reads MNHEY; CDR2 reads SMNVEV (reference sequence). There are 14 residues in the CDR3. This chain's CDR3 is CASSRTSGGFEQFF. The CDR3, as DNA: TGTGCCAGCAGTCGGACTAGCGGGGGGTTTGAGCAGTTCTTC.

V usage is TRBV6-4 and J usage is TRBJ1-1; 10 nucleotides align to TRBD1. The CDR3 totals 13 residues. The V gene end was trimmed by 5 bases and the J gene end by 11 bases; junction bases not matched to a gene: 8. In germline, CDR1 is MRHNA, CDR2 SNTAGT. DNA of the CDR3: TGTGCCAGCAGTTCCGGGACAGGGGCGAAGGCTTTCTTT. Amino acid sequence: CASSSGTGAKAFF.

This chain joins TRBV27 and TRBJ2-5, with D perhaps TRBD2 (5 bases). The CDR3 runs to 15 residues. The V and J ends lost 4 bases and 5 bases respectively, with 17 bases between them. Germline V gene data show CDR1 as MNHEY and CDR2 as SMNVEV (reference sequence). CDR3 coding DNA: TGTGCCAGCAGTTCTCGCGGCGGGCGTGGGGAGACCCAGTACTTC. The encoded protein is CASSSRGGRGETQYF.

The gene calls are TRBV24-1 and TRBJ1-2; no reliable D call. Trimming left V 1 base short and J 3 bases short, with 11 bases between. This CDR3 spans 15 amino acids. The germline gives CDR1 KGHDR, CDR2 SFDVKD. CDR3 sequence: CATSDFRGSDYGYTF. In DNA form, the CDR3 reads TGTGCCACCAGTGATTTCCGGGGATCGGACTATGGCTACACCTTC.

This clone showed up just once. This rearrangement joins TRBV30 to TRBJ1-2; D call uncertain. The germline V gene encodes CDR1 GTSNPN and CDR2 SVGIG (reference sequence). The length of the CDR3 is 15 residues. Trimming shortened V by 2 bases and J by 5 bases, and 18 bases separated the two germline ends. The CDR3 spells CAWSSPGIGEYGYTF. In nucleotides, the CDR3 is TGTGCCTGGAGTTCACCCGGGATCGGGGAATATGGCTACACCTTC.

The chain recombines TRBV30 with TRBJ2-7; D possibly corresponds to TRBD1 (5 bases). Deletions cut 4 bases from V and 6 bases from J, with 13 bases between. Germline lookup yields CDR1 GTSNPN and CDR2 SVGIG (reference sequence). This CDR3 has 12 amino acids. CDR3 nucleotide sequence: TGTGCCTGGAACGATGGGGCGGTCGAGCAGTACTTC. It encodes CAWNDGAVEQYF.

The chain combines TRBV18 with TRBJ2-2; no firm D call. Looked up from germline, CDR1 is KGHSH and CDR2 is LQKENI. The V and J ends lost 4 bases and 3 bases respectively, with 15 bases between them. This CDR3 has 16 residues. Here the CDR3 DNA reads TGTGCCAGCTCACGCGACAAAGCACCGGACACCGGGGAGCTGTTTTTT. Amino acid sequence: CASSRDKAPDTGELFF.

The CDR3 sequence is CASSQAGTDTGELFF. In nucleotides, the CDR3 is TGTGCCAGCAGCCAAGCCGGGACAGACACCGGGGAGCTGTTTTTT. This chain links TRBV3-1 (or the pseudogene TRBV3-2) with TRBJ2-2, with 7 bases fitting TRBD1. Trimming took 1 base from V and 3 from J; bases not matched to a gene: 2. CDR1 and CDR2 (germline): LGHDT, YNNKEL (reference sequence). This CDR3 region has 15 residues.

V is TRBV18 and J is TRBJ2-1; 10 bases align to TRBD2. CDR1 and CDR2 from the germline V gene are KGHSH and LQKENI. The ends lost 0 bases at V and 7 bases at J; junction bases unmatched: 3. The CDR3 sequence is 15 residues long. As DNA, the CDR3 is TGTGCCAGCTCACCACCCCTAGCGGGAGCGAATGAGCAGTTCTTC. Its protein product is CASSPPLAGANEQFF.

The chain recombines TRBV27 with TRBJ2-5; 8 bases fit TRBD1. Germline loops: CDR1 MNHEY, CDR2 SMNVEV (reference sequence). The CDR3 spans 15 residues. V lost 6 bases, J lost 5 bases, and 11 bases stayed unmatched. Here the CDR3 DNA reads TGTGCCAGCAGGCACCGGGACAGGCCTCGGGAGACCCAGTACTTC. It encodes CASRHRDRPRETQYF.

A note on this clone: This sample includes further DNA sequences coding for the same CDR3. This sequence joins TRBV28 and TRBJ1-2, with 7 bases aligning to TRBD1. The J segment lost 7 bases and the V segment lost 5 bases, leaving 4 bases of the junction unmatched. Germline CDR1 and CDR2: MDHEN and SYDVKM. The CDR3 has 12 amino acids. The CDR3 region is CASSDREGGYTF. The CDR3 DNA sequence: TGTGCCAGCAGTGACAGGGAAGGTGGCTACACCTTC.

V is TRBV15 and J is TRBJ2-1; a weak D match, TRBD1 (5 bases). The CDR3 is 16 residues long. V gave up 0 bases and J gave up 3 bases, with 12 bases separating them. Germline lookup yields CDR1 LNHNV and CDR2 YYDKDF (reference sequence). Here the CDR3 DNA reads TGTGCCACCAGCAGAGATCTAGGGGTCGACTACAATGAGCAGTTCTTC. Its protein product is CATSRDLGVDYNEQFF.

The table lists this clone with a count of one. At the DNA level, this CDR3 is encoded by other sequences in the same sample as well. V gene TRBV5-1 combines with J gene TRBJ1-4, with a weak D call TRBD1 (6 bases). CDR3 length: 15 amino acids. In germline, CDR1 is SGHRS, CDR2 YFSETQ. Trimming took 4 bases from V and 2 from J, leaving 12 bases between them. The CDR3: CASSPEQGTNEKLFF. CDR3 DNA: TGCGCCAGCAGCCCAGAGCAGGGGACTAATGAAAAACTGTTTTTT.

V gene TRBV3-1 (or the pseudogene TRBV3-2) combines with J gene TRBJ2-7; 10 bases match TRBD1. The trim removed 2 bases at V and 4 bases at J, leaving 2 bases unmatched. Germline lookup yields CDR1 LGHDT and CDR2 YNNKEL (reference sequence). The CDR3 runs 14 residues. CDR3: CASSQRQGAYEQYF. As DNA, the CDR3 is TGTGCCAGCAGCCAACGACAGGGGGCTTACGAGCAGTACTTC.

This clone came up once. The chain links TRBV21-1 to TRBJ1-1; the D call TRBD1 from the table was never checked on the DNA. TRBV21-1 is a listed pseudogene. The CDR3 extends over 16 amino acids. The CDR3: CASSRASGQGYTEAFF. CDR3 sequence (DNA): TGTGCCAGCAGCCGGGCGAGCGGACAGGGGTACACTGAAGCTTTCTTT.

The chain is built from TRBV18 and TRBJ2-1; 10 positions match TRBD2. The CDR3 covers 16 residues. V lost 5 bases to trimming and J lost 3 bases; unmatched junction nucleotides: 7. Germline CDR1 reads KGHSH; CDR2 reads LQKENI. Here the CDR3 reads CASSALAGGIYNEQFF. CDR3 nucleotides: TGTGCCAGCTCAGCCTTAGCGGGGGGTATCTACAATGAGCAGTTCTTC.

V is TRBV5-1 and J is TRBJ1-6; D unclear. Germline V gene sequence: CDR1 SGHRS, CDR2 YFSETQ. The ends were cut back, 1 base at V and 5 bases at J, with 7 bases in the middle. The CDR3 consists of 14 residues. This CDR3 is CASSLPGNNSPLHF. The CDR3 region has the DNA TGCGCCAGCAGCTTGCCCGGGAATAATTCACCCCTCCACTTT.

V gene TRBV5-1 combines with J gene TRBJ1-5; the D gene is possibly TRBD1 (6 bases). V lost 2 bases and J 3 bases, leaving 18 bases between the germline ends. This CDR3 is built from 17 residues. The germline gives CDR1 SGHRS, CDR2 YFSETQ. In DNA, the CDR3 is TGCGCCAGCAGCTTAACAGGACTAGGGGGTTCCAATCAGCCCCAGCATTTT. Translated: CASSLTGLGGSNQPQHF.

This clone has just a few counts. V usage is TRBV28 and J usage is TRBJ2-4; possible D gene TRBD2, 7 bases. Trimming cost V 4 bases and J 1 base, with 14 bases left between them. CDR3 size: 16 residues. Germline CDR1 and CDR2: MDHEN and SYDVKM. The CDR3 loop reads CASSWAGGAAKNIQYF. For the CDR3, the DNA is TGTGCCAGCAGTTGGGCTGGGGGGGCGGCCAAAAACATTCAGTACTTC.

V gene TRBV4-1 combines with J gene TRBJ2-1, with 10 bases lining up with TRBD2. The CDR3 contains 17 residues. V trimming: 0 bases; J trimming: 4 bases; junction bases outside the gene matches: 6. Looked up from germline, CDR1 is MGHRA and CDR2 is YSYEKL. For the CDR3, the DNA is TGCGCCAGCAGCCAAGATCAGGGAGCGGGAGGGTACAATGAGCAGTTCTTC. Its translation: CASSQDQGAGGYNEQFF.

This clone was counted once. The rearrangement uses TRBV27 and TRBJ2-7; D might be TRBD2 (6 bases). Germline V gene sequence: CDR1 MNHEY, CDR2 SMNVEV (reference sequence). This CDR3 has 14 amino acids. Trimming took 8 bases from V and 0 from J, leaving 14 bases between them. The CDR3 region is CASRTGTSSYEQYF. Here the CDR3 DNA reads TGTGCCAGCCGTACCGGGACTTCCTCCTACGAGCAGTACTTC.

The chain recombines TRBV19 with TRBJ2-1; 12 bases are a match to TRBD1. The CDR3 sequence is 15 residues long. Per germline, CDR1 LNHDA and CDR2 SQIVND (reference sequence). Germline trimming cut 5 bases from V and 9 bases from J; bases unmatched to any gene: 8. The CDR3 sequence: CASSVPGQGAREQFF. CDR3 nucleotide sequence: TGTGCCAGTAGTGTACCGGGACAGGGGGCGCGTGAGCAGTTCTTC. Supplemented by reference TRBV19 and TRBJ2-1, the full variable domain reads DGGITQSPKYLFRKEGQNVTLSCEQNLNHDAMYWYRQDPGQGLRLIYYSQIVNDFQKGDIAEGYSVSREKKESFPLTVTSAQKNPTAFYLCASSVPGQGAREQFFGPGTRLTVL.

CDR3 loop: CASSFVGTGLVTNEQFF. The CDR3, as DNA: TGTGCCAGCAGCTTTGTAGGGACAGGGTTGGTTACCAATGAGCAGTTCTTC. The rearrangement joins TRBV7-2 to TRBJ2-1; 9 bases map to TRBD1. In germline, CDR1 is SGHTA, CDR2 FQGNSA. V dropped 3 bases and J dropped 6; count of bases not matched to a gene: 12. The CDR3 extends over 17 amino acids.

The rearrangement links TRBV7-3 to TRBJ2-1; the match to TRBD1 covers 11 bases. The CDR3 runs to 15 residues. The V gene end was trimmed by 5 bases and the J gene end by 5 bases; junction bases not matched to a gene: 5. Germline V CDR1 and CDR2: SGHTA, FQGTGA. The CDR3 bases are TGTGCCAGCAGCCCGGACAGGGGGCACCACAATGAGCAGTTCTTC. Amino acid sequence: CASSPDRGHHNEQFF.

J is TRBJ2-5 and V is TRBV4-1; 11 bases map to TRBD2. The V gene end was trimmed by 0 bases and the J gene end by 2 bases; junction bases not matched to a gene: 5. Looked up from germline, CDR1 is MGHRA and CDR2 is YSYEKL. The CDR3 runs 17 residues. The CDR3 DNA sequence: TGCGCCAGCAGCCAAGATCTAACTAGCGGGGGACAAGAGACCCAGTACTTC. It translates to CASSQDLTSGGQETQYF.

This chain joins TRBV7-9 and TRBJ2-7; no reliable D call. The V end was cut by 0 bases, the J end by 2 bases, with 11 bases between. This CDR3 spans 15 amino acids. Germline values: CDR1 SEHNR, CDR2 FQNEAQ (reference sequence). CDR3 in DNA: TGTGCCAGCAGCTTAGCCCGAGGCGACCCCTACGAGCAGTACTTC. This gives the protein CASSLARGDPYEQYF.

The chain combines TRBV7-2 with TRBJ2-5; tentatively, D is TRBD1 (6 bases). Trimming removed 0 bases from V and 0 bases from J, with 17 bases in between. Germline values: CDR1 SGHTA, CDR2 FQGNSA. The CDR3 has 18 residues. This CDR3 is CASSLAIGYRENQETQYF. CDR3 sequence (DNA): TGTGCCAGCAGCTTAGCGATCGGGTACAGGGAGAACCAAGAGACCCAGTACTTC.